The source of this T cell receptor (beta chain) is a study of blood T cell repertoires in COVID-19. In the study overall: Spain, Italy and the United States supplied samples that represented acute and convalescent COVID-19. From T cells, B-cell-depleted T cells, or PBMCs came the material, which was cDNA or gDNA.

CDR3 size: 15 residues. CDR1 SEHNR and CDR2 FQNEAQ come from the germline V gene (reference sequence). The V and J ends lost 3 bases and 4 bases, in that order; junction bases with no gene match: 6. Seattle-derived patients entered the study during active infection and were followed longitudinally. Profiled with immunoSEQ multiplex PCR; TCRdb holds only in-frame clones, not every one. The sample contains approximately 110,000 clones, around 85% of which appear only once. Material: peripheral blood. This receptor was identified in a woman over 75 with COVID-19, enrolled during active disease. This rearrangement joins TRBV7-9 to TRBJ2-5; TRBD1 matches 9 bases. The CDR3 nucleotides read TGTGCCAGCAGCTTCGGGACAGGGACTTCAGAGACCCAGTACTTC. This gives the protein CASSFGTGTSETQYF.